This note documents a single T cell receptor (beta chain) sequence. In the authors' methods: Reference gene primer amplification in the assay estimated nucleated cell counts. Sequencing was performed with immunoSEQ multiplex PCR; in TCRdb, only in-frame clones are kept and a portion is missing. Clone size and the V and J calls come from that table; the DNA yielded D and trimming. The table shows fewer than 85,000 clones, with 82% occurring only once. The data stem from a study of blood T cell repertoires in COVID-19. Study-level background: There were acute and convalescent COVID-19 samples, and they came from the United States, Italy and Spain. Sources were T cells, B-cell-depleted T cells, or PBMCs; the material itself was cDNA or gDNA.

The CDR3 length is 14 residues. V was trimmed by 3 bases and J by 1 base, leaving 9 bases between them. Looked up from germline, CDR1 is SNHLY and CDR2 is FYNNEI. The chain employs TRBV2 and TRBJ2-5; the D is unclear. The clonotype was recovered from a human donor in a cohort sampled during active COVID-19. Sequenced sample: peripheral blood. CDR3 in DNA: TGTGCCAGCAGTGATCTAGGCCCCCAAGAGACCCAGTACTTC. Protein: CASSDLGPQETQYF. The whole variable domain, filled in from reference TRBV2 and TRBJ2-5, reads EPEVTQTPSHQVTQMGQEVILRCVPISNHLYFYWYRQILGQKVEFLVSFYNNEISEKSEIFDDQFSVERPDGSNFTLKIRSTKLEDSAMYFCASSDLGPQETQYFGPGTRLLVL.